The entry below describes one T cell receptor beta chain. What it binds is not known. This specimen belongs to a study of cytomegalovirus exposure and HLA in healthy donors. Study-wide background: Tens of millions of unique TCRs from HLA-typed donors were held in an early release of data. Broader study findings: Later on, an analysis found that several of the most significant clusters appeared to be linked to common viral pathogens, which included parvovirus B19. Later analysis identified a missense DCLRE1C variant that was linked to TCR beta V- and J-gene trimming.

The PCR contained 60 Vbeta and 13 Jbeta primers. The data were produced by immunoSEQ multiplex PCR, yet TCRdb's version contains in-frame clones alone and is incomplete. Altogether 110,000 to 150,000 clones are present, about three quarters being singletons, with the ten largest covering 1.5% to 2%. The V gene's germline CDR1 is KGHSH and CDR2 LQKENI. The length of the CDR3 is 14 residues. V shed 6 bases and J shed 2 bases, with 12 bases lying between them. What was sequenced was PBMCs. The origin of this receptor is a woman in her thirties in good health and CMV-seronegative. This chain joins TRBV18 and TRBJ2-3; perhaps TRBD2 as D (5 bases). CDR3 in DNA: TGTGCCAGCTCGCCTGGACTTTCCACAGATACGCAGTATTTT. Its translation: CASSPGLSTDTQYF.